These T cell receptor beta chains were read from a single sample in a study of cytomegalovirus exposure and HLA in healthy donors. Clones were read by immunoSEQ multiplex PCR, and TCRdb kept only the in-frame ones, dropping some. The repertoire holds about 140,000 clones, with less than 80% as singletons. Sequencing used PBMCs. All receptors come from a man aged 40-49 years in good health and CMV-seropositive. The CDR3 runs from the conserved cysteine through the conserved F or W. Each record gives: J gene, V gene, D gene, clone size, CDR3 DNA, CDR3 protein. A D gene is named only where the DNA matches it firmly. Size values are once, few and many counts, or a class for expanded clones, and some rows have none.

TRBJ2-5 | TRBV11-2 | NA | NA | TGTGCCAGCAGCTTAGAAAGCGGATGGGTTAGAGAGACCCAGTACTTC | CASSLESGWVRETQYF
TRBJ1-2 | TRBV2 | NA | NA | TGTGCCAGCAGCAAGAGTTTAGGGGATCTTGATGGCTACACCTTC | CASSKSLGDLDGYTF
TRBJ1-2 | TRBV5-1 | TRBD1 | NA | TGCGCCAGCAGCTTCTCGGTTGGGACAGTAAACTATGGCTACACCTTC | CASSFSVGTVNYGYTF
TRBJ1-3 | TRBV7-2 | NA | NA | TGTGCCAGCAGCTTAGGCAGATCGCAAAACACCATATATTTT | CASSLGRSQNTIYF
TRBJ2-7 | TRBV2 | TRBD2 | NA | TGTGCCAGCAGTGAACTTGCGACTAGCGGAACTAGCTCCTACGAGCAGTACTTC | CASSELATSGTSSYEQYF
TRBJ2-7 | TRBV6-1 | TRBD2 | once | TGTGCCAGCAGTCGGACTAGCGGGACCTCCTACGAGCAGTACTTC | CASSRTSGTSYEQYF
TRBJ1-5 | TRBV11-2 | NA | NA | TGTGCCAGCAGCCGAGGCCAGAATCAGCCCCAGCATTTT | CASSRGQNQPQHF
TRBJ2-3 | TRBV9 | TRBD2 | few | TGTGCCAGCAGCGGCTGGACTAGTTCTAGCACAGATACGCAGTATTTT | CASSGWTSSSTDTQYF
TRBJ2-4 | TRBV10-2 | TRBD1 | NA | TGCGCCAGCAGTGGCACAGGGGGGACGGCCAAAAACATTCAGTACTTC | CASSGTGGTAKNIQYF
TRBJ2-7 | TRBV5-5 | TRBD1 | NA | TGTGCCAGCAGCGTCGGGACAGCGTTCTCCTACGAGCAGTACTTC | CASSVGTAFSYEQYF
TRBJ1-6 | TRBV4-1 | TRBD1 | NA | TGCGCCAGCAGTGCACAGGGGGCGCCGAATTCACCCCTCCACTTT | CASSAQGAPNSPLHF
TRBJ2-5 | TRBV25-1 | NA | NA | TGTGCCAGCAGTGATCCAACAGGGAAGGGTCTATGGGCCCAGTACTTC | CASSDPTGKGLWAQYF
TRBJ2-7 | TRBV6-5 | NA | NA | TGTGCCAGCAGTTACTTAGCGGAAAAAACAGCCGTGCAGTACTTC | CASSYLAEKTAVQYF
TRBJ2-1 | TRBV28 | TRBD1 | NA | TGTGCCAGCAGGGGGAGGACAGGGGACAATGAGCAGTTCTTC | CASRGRTGDNEQFF